The table lists the clone carrying this TCR beta chain with a count of one. CDR1 and CDR2 (germline): MNHGY, SVAAGI. This CDR3 comprises 14 residues. J gave up 0 bases and V 10 bases, and 6 bases lay outside the gene matches. PCR primers comprised 60 Vbeta and 13 Jbeta primers. In the original processing: As a later analysis found, there were 82 million or so unique TCR beta chains, of which 8.5 million to 13 million were shared. Clones were read by immunoSEQ multiplex PCR, and TCRdb kept only the in-frame ones, dropping some. Clonal size and the V and J genes are those of that table, whereas D and trimming came from the DNA. The sample shows about 200,000 clones, 75% to 90% of them seen only once. The entry originates in a study of cytomegalovirus exposure and HLA in healthy donors.

The receptor was derived from a woman aged 50 to 60 in good health and CMV-seropositive. The sample was PBMCs. This chain links TRBV6-9 with TRBJ1-5, with 7 bases identical to TRBD1. CDR3 amino acids: CATDRAYSNQPQHF. The CDR3 DNA sequence: TGTGCCACCGACAGGGCTTATAGCAATCAGCCCCAGCATTTT.